This is a list of T cell receptor beta chains from one sample in a study of cytomegalovirus exposure and HLA in healthy donors. Sequencing was performed with immunoSEQ multiplex PCR; in TCRdb, only in-frame clones are kept and a portion is missing. The sample consists of 120,000 or so clones, more than 70% of them appearing once. Source material: PBMCs. The receptors derive from a man aged 45 to 65 in good health and CMV-seronegative. The CDR3 runs from the conserved cysteine through the conserved F or W. The D gene is left open where the match is weak. Expanded clones are given a class, and other clones once, few, many or no size at all.

d_call	j_call	clone_size	v_call	cdr3_aa	cdr3_nt
TRBD1	TRBJ2-3	NA	TRBV7-2	CASSLKVSTGIDTQYF	TGTGCCAGCAGCTTAAAGGTTTCGACAGGGATAGATACGCAGTATTTT
NA	TRBJ1-2	NA	TRBV19	CASSIRQAYGYTF	TGTGCCAGTAGTATAAGACAGGCCTATGGCTACACCTTC
TRBD2	TRBJ2-3	NA	TRBV27	CASRTSGRGTDTQYF	TGTGCCAGCAGGACTAGCGGGAGAGGCACAGATACGCAGTATTTT
NA	TRBJ2-2	NA	TRBV7-2	CASSSNPTARTGELFF	TGTGCCAGCAGCTCGAACCCGACAGCGCGTACCGGGGAGCTGTTTTTT
TRBD2	TRBJ2-1	NA	TRBV14	CASSPGLLAGADNEQFF	TGTGCCAGCAGCCCCGGGCTCCTAGCGGGAGCGGACAATGAGCAGTTCTTC
NA	TRBJ1-5	NA	TRBV30	CAWSRGFDTSNQPQHF	TGTGCCTGGAGTCGGGGGTTCGATACTAGCAATCAGCCCCAGCATTTT
TRBD2	TRBJ2-1	NA	TRBV5-1	CASSLTSGGFHNEQFF	TGCGCCAGCAGCTTGACTAGCGGGGGGTTTCACAATGAGCAGTTCTTC
TRBD1	TRBJ2-5	once	TRBV5-4	CASSSPGTEETQYF	TGTGCCAGCAGCTCCCCCGGGACAGAAGAGACCCAGTACTTC
NA	TRBJ2-2	NA	TRBV7-7	CASSPTSANTGELFF	TGTGCCAGCAGCCCAACAAGCGCGAACACCGGGGAGCTGTTTTTT
NA	TRBJ2-7	NA	TRBV15	CATSSTGNREQYF	TGTGCCACCAGCAGTACAGGGAATAGAGAGCAGTACTTC
NA	TRBJ1-3	NA	TRBV28	CASSLDSSSGNTIYF	TGTGCCAGCAGTTTGGACTCGTCCTCTGGAAACACCATATATTTT
NA	TRBJ2-7	few	TRBV5-5	CASSRGTYEQYF	TGTGCCAGCAGCCGGGGAACCTACGAGCAGTACTTC
NA	TRBJ2-1	NA	TRBV5-8	CASSPNPPGRGYNEQFF	TGTGCCAGCAGCCCAAACCCTCCCGGCAGGGGATACAATGAGCAGTTCTTC
NA	TRBJ1-5	NA	TRBV30	CAWSDGGGESNQPQHF	TGTGCCTGGAGTGACGGGGGGGGCGAGAGCAATCAGCCCCAGCATTTT
TRBD2	TRBJ2-7	once	TRBV28	CASTLIAGGHYEQYF	TGTGCCAGCACCCTGATAGCGGGGGGCCACTACGAGCAGTACTTC
NA	TRBJ1-1	NA	TRBV19	CASRPTVGEAFF	TGTGCCAGTAGACCGACAGTTGGTGAAGCTTTCTTT